The clone carrying this T cell receptor beta chain was seen repeatedly, ten times or more. The V and J ends lost 4 bases and 8 bases respectively, with 24 bases between them. This CDR3 has 17 residues. Germline V lookup: CDR1 SGHRS, CDR2 YFSETQ. These data come from a study of T cells after yellow fever vaccination. Synthesis of TCR cDNA relied on 5'RACE template switching, which attached a universal primer site and UMIs. MiXCR was run by TCRdb on the 5' RACE reads, yielding one entry per CDR3 protein. This sample carries some 250,000 distinct CDR3 sequences, roughly 4% of them seen once, and the ten largest clones take around 20%.

The specimen comprised PBMCs, sampled 15 days after the yellow fever booster vaccination. The receptor comes from a man between 18 and 29 years old who received the YFV17D yellow fever vaccine. The genes are TRBV5-1 and TRBJ1-4; tentative D call: TRBD1 (6 bases). Here the CDR3 DNA reads TGCGCCAGCAGCCCAAACCCAGGACAGCCACGACGGGAAAAACTGTTTTTT. This gives the protein CASSPNPGQPRREKLFF. The whole variable domain, remainder taken from reference TRBV5-1 and TRBJ1-4, is KAGVTQTPRYLIKTRGQQVTLSCSPISGHRSVSWYQQTPGQGLQFLFEYFSETQRNKGNFPGRFSGRQFSNSRSEMNVSTLELGDSALYLCASSPNPGQPRREKLFFGSGTQLSVL.